This T cell receptor (beta chain) came from a study of breast tumors, draining lymph nodes, adjacent tissues. Germline lookup yields CDR1 DFQATT and CDR2 SNEGSKA (reference sequence). The CDR3 totals 11 residues. Axillary draining lymph nodes of breast cancer patients supplied the node samples. TCRdb fed the multiplex PCR reads into MiXCR, producing one record per CDR3 protein. The sample yields around 230,000 distinct CDR3 sequences, about 30% seen once. Broader study findings: Tumor T cell lymph node origin was a supported hypothesis, not proven.

This clonotype showed up just a few times. What it binds is not known. Since a much larger clone is just one base distant, this may be a read error. Sample: axillary lymph node tissue. This rearrangement joins TRBV20-1 to TRBJ2-7; no clear D gene. This clonotype originated in a female donor with breast cancer. Some clones in this sample may be carry-over from other donors' samples. CDR3: CSARDFGEQSF. CDR3 sequence (DNA): TGCAGTGCTAGAGATTTCGGTGAGCAGTCCTTC.